The rows below give T cell receptor beta chains drawn from one sample of a study of blood T cells in healthy people across ages. TCRdb re-derived calls from the 5' RACE reads in MiXCR, one entry per CDR3 protein. Of about 680,000 distinct CDR3 sequences listed, roughly 50% are singletons. Sample: blood. The source of these receptors is a woman aged 60 to 75 in good health. Each CDR3 is given with its conserved first and last residue. Each record gives: J gene, CDR3 length, D gene, V gene, clone size, CDR3 DNA, CDR3 protein. D genes are given only for firm matches. Clone sizes are given selectively: once, few, many, or a class where the clone is expanded.

J gene: TRBJ2-7; CDR3 length: 16; D gene: TRBD2; V gene: TRBV2; clone size: few; CDR3 DNA: TGTGCCAGCACTCCAACCCCTGGGACTAGCGGCTACGAGCAGTACTTC; CDR3 protein: CASTPTPGTSGYEQYF
J gene: TRBJ1-5; CDR3 length: 12; D gene: NA; V gene: TRBV20-1; clone size: NA; CDR3 DNA: TGCAGTGCTAGGGTGACTCATCAGCCCCAGCATTTT; CDR3 protein: CSARVTHQPQHF
J gene: TRBJ2-4; CDR3 length: 16; D gene: NA; V gene: TRBV29-1; clone size: few; CDR3 DNA: TGCAGCGTTGCGTGGGCGCGACGTTCAGACAAAAACATTCAGTACTTC; CDR3 protein: CSVAWARRSDKNIQYF
J gene: TRBJ1-4; CDR3 length: 14; D gene: TRBD1; V gene: TRBV29-1; clone size: NA; CDR3 DNA: TGCAGCGTTGGCAGCCGGGACAGTAATGAAAAACTGTTTTTT; CDR3 protein: CSVGSRDSNEKLFF
J gene: TRBJ1-5; CDR3 length: 18; D gene: TRBD1; V gene: TRBV6-1; clone size: NA; CDR3 DNA: TGTGCCAGCACCCAGGTACTCATCGGACAGGGAGAAGATCAGCCCCAGCATTTT; CDR3 protein: CASTQVLIGQGEDQPQHF
J gene: TRBJ2-5; CDR3 length: 14; D gene: NA; V gene: TRBV3-1; clone size: NA; CDR3 DNA: TGTGCCAGCAGCTCCTCGCGGGGCGCGGAGACCCAGTACTTC; CDR3 protein: CASSSSRGAETQYF
J gene: TRBJ2-3; CDR3 length: 15; D gene: NA; V gene: TRBV18; clone size: NA; CDR3 DNA: TGTGCCAGCTCACCCCTAGCAACAGGCACAGATACGCAGTATTTT; CDR3 protein: CASSPLATGTDTQYF
J gene: TRBJ2-7; CDR3 length: 13; D gene: NA; V gene: TRBV15; clone size: few; CDR3 DNA: TGTGCCACCAGCATAACAGAGACCTACGAGCAGTACTTC; CDR3 protein: CATSITETYEQYF
J gene: TRBJ2-4; CDR3 length: 12; D gene: NA; V gene: TRBV4-3; clone size: few; CDR3 DNA: TGCGCCAGCAGCCAAGATCAGCGAGAGCAGTACTTC; CDR3 protein: CASSQDQREQYF
J gene: TRBJ2-5; CDR3 length: 17; D gene: NA; V gene: TRBV9; clone size: NA; CDR3 DNA: TGTGCCAGCAGCGTAGCAATGAGCTCCCAGGCTGGTGAGACCCAGTACTTC; CDR3 protein: CASSVAMSSQAGETQYF
J gene: TRBJ2-3; CDR3 length: 12; D gene: NA; V gene: TRBV7-9; clone size: NA; CDR3 DNA: TGTGCCAGCAGCTTAGATCCATATACGCAGTATTTT; CDR3 protein: CASSLDPYTQYF
J gene: TRBJ1-4; CDR3 length: 15; D gene: NA; V gene: TRBV29-1; clone size: NA; CDR3 DNA: TGCAGCGTTGAAGAAGGGTACATCACGGGCGAAAAACTGTTTTTT; CDR3 protein: CSVEEGYITGEKLFF
J gene: TRBJ1-1; CDR3 length: 15; D gene: NA; V gene: TRBV5-4; clone size: NA; CDR3 DNA: TGTGCCAGCAGCGCCAATAGACAGGACTACACTGAAGCTTTCTTT; CDR3 protein: CASSANRQDYTEAFF
J gene: TRBJ2-5; CDR3 length: 15; D gene: TRBD1; V gene: TRBV6-2/TRBV6-3; clone size: NA; CDR3 DNA: TGTGCCAGCAGTTCCGACAGGGGAGAACAAGAGACCCAGTACTTC; CDR3 protein: CASSSDRGEQETQYF
J gene: TRBJ2-5; CDR3 length: 15; D gene: NA; V gene: TRBV20-1; clone size: NA; CDR3 DNA: TGCAATGCCCCCGACCAGCGCGAGCAAATGGGGGAGCAGTACTTC; CDR3 protein: CNAPDQREQMGEQYF
J gene: TRBJ1-6; CDR3 length: 20; D gene: TRBD1; V gene: TRBV4-2; clone size: NA; CDR3 DNA: TGTGCCAGCAGCCAATTTGGACAGGGCAAATATTCTTTTTCGGTTTCACCCCTCCACTTT; CDR3 protein: CASSQFGQGKYSFSVSPLHF
J gene: TRBJ2-1; CDR3 length: 16; D gene: TRBD2; V gene: TRBV9; clone size: few; CDR3 DNA: TGTGCCAGCAGCGTAACCGGACTAGCGGGAGACGGTGAGCAGTTCTTC; CDR3 protein: CASSVTGLAGDGEQFF
J gene: TRBJ1-1; CDR3 length: 12; D gene: TRBD1; V gene: TRBV30; clone size: NA; CDR3 DNA: TGTGCCTGGAGTAACAGGGGTCCTGAAGCTTTCTTT; CDR3 protein: CAWSNRGPEAFF
J gene: TRBJ2-7; CDR3 length: 18; D gene: NA; V gene: TRBV7-2; clone size: NA; CDR3 DNA: TGTGCCAGCAGAATTCAAGCGGGTTACGCCCTCTCCTACAATGAGCAGTACTTC; CDR3 protein: CASRIQAGYALSYNEQYF
J gene: TRBJ2-1; CDR3 length: 15; D gene: TRBD2; V gene: TRBV10-3; clone size: NA; CDR3 DNA: TGTGCCACCCATCAACTAGCGGGAGGTGTCAATGAGCAGTTCTTC; CDR3 protein: CATHQLAGGVNEQFF
J gene: TRBJ1-1; CDR3 length: 14; D gene: TRBD1; V gene: TRBV13; clone size: NA; CDR3 DNA: TGTGCCAGCAGCCGCTGGGACAGGAACACTGAAGCTTTCTTT; CDR3 protein: CASSRWDRNTEAFF
J gene: TRBJ2-6; CDR3 length: 18; D gene: NA; V gene: TRBV4-3; clone size: many; CDR3 DNA: TGCGCCAGCAGCCAAGAGTCGGGGGTCAGGTCTGGGGCCAACGTCCTGACTTTC; CDR3 protein: CASSQESGVRSGANVLTF
J gene: TRBJ2-3; CDR3 length: 17; D gene: TRBD2; V gene: TRBV20-1; clone size: NA; CDR3 DNA: TGCAGTGCTAGAAAAGGGAGCGGGAGTGGCCTCACAGATACGCAGTATTTT; CDR3 protein: CSARKGSGSGLTDTQYF
J gene: TRBJ2-1; CDR3 length: 13; D gene: NA; V gene: TRBV28; clone size: NA; CDR3 DNA: TGTGCCAGCAGCCGAGGACAGCGCAATGAGCAGTTCTTC; CDR3 protein: CASSRGQRNEQFF
J gene: TRBJ1-1; CDR3 length: 14; D gene: TRBD1; V gene: TRBV7-3; clone size: NA; CDR3 DNA: TGTGCCAGCAGCTCCGAGGGGGCTTATACTGAAGCTTTCTTT; CDR3 protein: CASSSEGAYTEAFF
J gene: TRBJ2-5; CDR3 length: 14; D gene: NA; V gene: TRBV12-3/TRBV12-4; clone size: NA; CDR3 DNA: TGTGCCAGCAGATTGGCCGAGGCGTTCGAGACCCAGTACTTC; CDR3 protein: CASRLAEAFETQYF
J gene: TRBJ1-2; CDR3 length: 11; D gene: NA; V gene: TRBV12-3/TRBV12-4; clone size: many; CDR3 DNA: TGTGCCAGCAGTTCTGGGTATGGCTACACCTTC; CDR3 protein: CASSSGYGYTF
J gene: TRBJ2-3; CDR3 length: 17; D gene: NA; V gene: TRBV25-1; clone size: NA; CDR3 DNA: TGTGCCAGCAGTGCCGCCCGGGCCGAGTATAGGGGAGATACGCAGTATTTT; CDR3 protein: CASSAARAEYRGDTQYF
J gene: TRBJ1-2; CDR3 length: 15; D gene: NA; V gene: TRBV9; clone size: NA; CDR3 DNA: TGTGCCAGCAGCGCCGGACAGCTTAAGAACTATGGCTACACCTTC; CDR3 protein: CASSAGQLKNYGYTF
J gene: TRBJ2-7; CDR3 length: 15; D gene: NA; V gene: TRBV20-1; clone size: few; CDR3 DNA: TGCAGTGCTAGAGATGGGGTCGGCTCAGTCTACGAGCAGTACTTC; CDR3 protein: CSARDGVGSVYEQYF
J gene: TRBJ1-2; CDR3 length: 11; D gene: TRBD1; V gene: TRBV6-6; clone size: NA; CDR3 DNA: TGTGCCAGCAATAAGGGGGCTGGCTACACCTTC; CDR3 protein: CASNKGAGYTF
J gene: TRBJ2-7; CDR3 length: 14; D gene: NA; V gene: TRBV12-3/TRBV12-4; clone size: few; CDR3 DNA: TGTGCCAGCACCATCGATGGAACCTCCTACGAGCAGTACTTC; CDR3 protein: CASTIDGTSYEQYF
J gene: TRBJ2-7; CDR3 length: 16; D gene: TRBD1; V gene: TRBV7-9; clone size: NA; CDR3 DNA: TGTGCCAGCCGCCCCAGCCGGGACAGGGGGTCATACGAGCAGTACTTC; CDR3 protein: CASRPSRDRGSYEQYF
J gene: TRBJ2-1; CDR3 length: 15; D gene: NA; V gene: TRBV3-1; clone size: NA; CDR3 DNA: TGTGCCAGCAGCCAAGATACCATACTTCACAATGAGCAGTTCTTC; CDR3 protein: CASSQDTILHNEQFF
J gene: TRBJ2-7; CDR3 length: 13; D gene: NA; V gene: TRBV2; clone size: NA; CDR3 DNA: TGTGCCAGCAGGGCAAGCCCATACTACGAGCAGTACTTC; CDR3 protein: CASRASPYYEQYF
J gene: TRBJ1-1; CDR3 length: 14; D gene: TRBD1; V gene: TRBV7-8; clone size: few; CDR3 DNA: TGTGCCAGCGGCTTAAACAGGGGGCTCTCTGAAGCTTTCTTT; CDR3 protein: CASGLNRGLSEAFF
J gene: TRBJ2-3; CDR3 length: 15; D gene: TRBD2; V gene: TRBV12-3/TRBV12-4; clone size: few; CDR3 DNA: TGTGCCAGCACGTTAAGCGGGAGGGAAACAGATACGCAGTATTTT; CDR3 protein: CASTLSGRETDTQYF
J gene: TRBJ2-7; CDR3 length: 14; D gene: NA; V gene: TRBV27; clone size: few; CDR3 DNA: TGTGCCAGCAGTGTAGGACGAAGGTCCTACGAGCAGTACTTC; CDR3 protein: CASSVGRRSYEQYF
J gene: TRBJ2-1; CDR3 length: 16; D gene: TRBD2; V gene: TRBV12-3/TRBV12-4; clone size: NA; CDR3 DNA: TGTGCCAGCAAGAGGGGACTAGCGGAGGGTTACAATGAGCAGTTCTTC; CDR3 protein: CASKRGLAEGYNEQFF
J gene: TRBJ1-2; CDR3 length: 14; D gene: NA; V gene: TRBV5-5; clone size: NA; CDR3 DNA: TGTGCCAGCGGACCCGGGGGGCCCCCCTATGGCTACACCTTC; CDR3 protein: CASGPGGPPYGYTF
J gene: TRBJ2-5; CDR3 length: 13; D gene: NA; V gene: TRBV28; clone size: NA; CDR3 DNA: TGTGCCAGCAGTCCCTACGGGGACCGACAAGGGTACTTC; CDR3 protein: CASSPYGDRQGYF
J gene: TRBJ2-7; CDR3 length: 14; D gene: TRBD1; V gene: TRBV25-1; clone size: NA; CDR3 DNA: TGTGCCAGCAGTGAACCCGACAGGGTGGAAGAGCAGTACTTC; CDR3 protein: CASSEPDRVEEQYF
J gene: TRBJ1-6; CDR3 length: 14; D gene: TRBD1; V gene: TRBV5-1; clone size: NA; CDR3 DNA: TGCGCCAGCAGCCCCGGACAGGGTCAATCACCCCTCCACTTT; CDR3 protein: CASSPGQGQSPLHF
J gene: TRBJ2-4; CDR3 length: 16; D gene: NA; V gene: TRBV25-1; clone size: many; CDR3 DNA: TGTGCCAGCAGTGGTGAAGGTTCGTCGGCCAAAAACATTCAGTACTTC; CDR3 protein: CASSGEGSSAKNIQYF
J gene: TRBJ1-2; CDR3 length: 13; D gene: TRBD1; V gene: TRBV28; clone size: NA; CDR3 DNA: TGTGCCAGCAGTTATGGGACAGGGGAAGGCTACACCTTC; CDR3 protein: CASSYGTGEGYTF
J gene: TRBJ1-2; CDR3 length: 13; D gene: NA; V gene: TRBV20-1; clone size: NA; CDR3 DNA: TGCAGTCCTGGGGGGAAAAAAACCTATGGCTACACCTTC; CDR3 protein: CSPGGKKTYGYTF
J gene: TRBJ2-3; CDR3 length: 12; D gene: NA; V gene: TRBV20-1; clone size: NA; CDR3 DNA: TGCAGTGCTGAGCAGGGCACAGATACGCAGTATTTT; CDR3 protein: CSAEQGTDTQYF
J gene: TRBJ2-5; CDR3 length: 14; D gene: NA; V gene: TRBV24-1; clone size: NA; CDR3 DNA: TGTGCCACCAGTGTAGGGGGTGGTGAAGAGACCCAGTACTTC; CDR3 protein: CATSVGGGEETQYF
J gene: TRBJ2-7; CDR3 length: 13; D gene: TRBD2; V gene: TRBV27; clone size: few; CDR3 DNA: TGTGCCAGCGCATGGCGGGAGGGCGACGAGCAGTACTTC; CDR3 protein: CASAWREGDEQYF
J gene: TRBJ2-1; CDR3 length: 12; D gene: NA; V gene: TRBV20-1; clone size: few; CDR3 DNA: TGCAGTGCTAGAGGTGACTACAATGAGCAGTTCTTC; CDR3 protein: CSARGDYNEQFF
J gene: TRBJ2-2; CDR3 length: 16; D gene: TRBD1; V gene: TRBV20-1; clone size: NA; CDR3 DNA: TGCAGTGCTAGAGATTCTGGACAGGGGACCACCGGGGAGCTGTTTTTT; CDR3 protein: CSARDSGQGTTGELFF
J gene: TRBJ2-3; CDR3 length: 16; D gene: NA; V gene: TRBV7-2; clone size: NA; CDR3 DNA: TGTGCCAGCAGCTTAGAAGGCGGGGCTAGCACAGATACGCAGTATTTT; CDR3 protein: CASSLEGGASTDTQYF